Listed below are T cell receptor beta chains from one sample, sequenced in a study of blood T cells in healthy people across ages. TCRdb re-called the 5' RACE reads with MiXCR, one entry per CDR3 protein. The sample yields about 700,000 distinct CDR3 sequences, 32% seen once. Sequencing input: blood. These TCRs come from a woman of 80 years or more in good health. The conserved cysteine and the conserved F or W are not part of the CDR3 here. Clone size is shown for a subset of rows, as once, few, many or a class of expanded clone.

CDR3aa	abundance	v_gene	j_gene
ATSEALDRPIGETQY	NA	TRBV24-1	NA
ASSLQGYNSPLH	many	TRBV7-2	TRBJ1-6
ASRRDRGRDGYT	many	TRBV28	TRBJ1-2
ASSLSGGESKY	many	TRBV27	TRBJ2-3
ACPPASAHDYEQY	NA	TRBV10-3	TRBJ2-7
ASSPGRGPSSYNEQF	many	TRBV7-2	TRBJ2-1
ASSQARPPSSAEQY	few	TRBV3-1	NA
ASSQDPGGQNTEAF	NA	TRBV3-1	TRBJ1-1
ASSEARFGSNTEAF	NA	TRBV2	TRBJ1-1
ASSGRTAEKLF	NA	TRBV7-2	TRBJ1-4
SVEFGGGAF	NA	TRBV29-1	TRBJ1-1